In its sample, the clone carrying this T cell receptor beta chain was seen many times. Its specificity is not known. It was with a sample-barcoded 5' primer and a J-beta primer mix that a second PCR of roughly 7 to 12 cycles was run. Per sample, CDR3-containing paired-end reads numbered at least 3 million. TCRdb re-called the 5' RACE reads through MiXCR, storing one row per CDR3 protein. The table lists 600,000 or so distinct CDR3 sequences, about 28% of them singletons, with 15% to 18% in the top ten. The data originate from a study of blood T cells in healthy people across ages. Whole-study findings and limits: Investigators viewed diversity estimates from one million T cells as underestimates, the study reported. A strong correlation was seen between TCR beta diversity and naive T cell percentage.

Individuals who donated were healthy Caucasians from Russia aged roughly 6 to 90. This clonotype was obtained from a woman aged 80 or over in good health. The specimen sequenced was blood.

CDR3: CATSPGQGDEETQYF. Here the CDR3 DNA reads TGTGCCACCAGCCCGGGACAGGGGGACGAGGAGACCCAGTACTTC. V gene TRBV15 combines with J gene TRBJ2-5; 11 bases are shared with TRBD1. V gave up 5 bases and J gave up 5 bases; unmatched junction bases: 7. The CDR3 is 15 residues long. Per germline, CDR1 LNHNV and CDR2 YYDKDF (reference sequence).